The 32 T cell receptor beta chains reported below all come from one sample, sequenced in a study of T cell responses to AZD1222 COVID-19 vaccine. This table comes from immunoSEQ multiplex PCR, and its TCRdb copy is limited to in-frame clones, with some not included. Among about 110,000 clones, about 94% were seen once, and the ten largest hold 2.9%. Sequencing was performed on peripheral blood, taken 28 days after the second AZD1222 dose. These receptors came from an adult who received the AZD1222 COVID-19 vaccine.

V and J are TRBV10-1 and TRBJ1-1; 8 nucleotides line up with TRBD1. The V gene's germline CDR1 is WNHNN and CDR2 SYGVQD (reference sequence). V shed 4 bases, J shed 6 bases, and the junction held 10 bases outside the gene matches. CDR3 length: 15 amino acids. The CDR3 sequence: CASSATVQGVAEAFF. CDR3 nucleotides: TGCGCCAGCAGTGCAACAGTACAGGGGGTCGCTGAAGCTTTCTTT.

This clone was counted a single time. The chain is built from TRBV7-9 and TRBJ2-2, with 10 nucleotides matching TRBD2. Germline loops: CDR1 SEHNR, CDR2 FQNEAQ (reference sequence). V gave up 2 bases and J gave up 2 bases; unmatched junction bases: 8. This CDR3 spans 18 amino acids. CDR3 region: CASSLRPAGGRNTGELFF. As DNA, the CDR3 is TGTGCCAGCAGCTTACGTCCAGCGGGGGGGAGAAACACCGGGGAGCTGTTTTTT. Based on the CDR3 plus reference TRBV7-9 and TRBJ2-2, the full variable domain is DTGVSQNPRHKITKRGQNVTFRCDPISEHNRLYWYRQTLGQGPEFLTYFQNEAQLEKSRLLSDRFSAERPKGSFSTLEIQRTEQGDSAMYLCASSLRPAGGRNTGELFFGEGSRLTVL.

This clone was detected only a few times. The rearrangement uses TRBV29-1 and TRBJ2-7; possibly TRBD1 for D (8 bases). The CDR3 sequence is 14 residues long. Germline CDR1 reads SQVTM; CDR2 reads ANQGSEA. With 4 bases removed from V and 3 bases from J, the gap between germline ends came to 16 bases. CDR3 bases: TGCAGCGTTGCCTCTACAGGGGGGGACTACGAGCAGTACTTC. Its protein product is CSVASTGGDYEQYF.

The chain is built from TRBV29-1 and TRBJ1-2; tentatively, D is TRBD1 (5 bases). The V and J ends lost 7 bases and 1 base respectively, with 13 bases between them. The CDR3 runs to 13 residues. Germline V gives CDR1 SQVTM, CDR2 ANQGSEA. In DNA form, the CDR3 reads TGCAGCGCGATCCCGGGGGATAACTATGGCTACACCTTC. Translating it yields CSAIPGDNYGYTF.

This clone was recorded only once. V and J are TRBV7-9 and TRBJ1-1, with a weak D call TRBD1 (5 bases). The CDR3 is 15 amino acids. V gave up 0 bases and J gave up 0 bases, with 8 bases separating them. Germline V gene lookup returns CDR1 SEHNR and CDR2 FQNEAQ (reference sequence). CDR3: CASSLAGGMNTEAFF. The CDR3 nucleotides are TGTGCCAGCAGCTTAGCGGGGGGGATGAACACTGAAGCTTTCTTT.

V and J are TRBV7-9 and TRBJ2-3; D gene ambiguous. V dropped 2 bases and J dropped 7 bases, with 7 bases sitting between them. The CDR3 has 12 residues. Germline V gene lookup returns CDR1 SEHNR and CDR2 FQNEAQ (reference sequence). This chain's CDR3 is CASSLSENTQYF. The CDR3 DNA follows: TGTGCCAGCAGCTTAAGCGAAAATACGCAGTATTTT.

The CDR3 region has the DNA TGTGCCAGCAGTTGGACAGGGATTGATAGCAATCAGCCCCAGCATTTT. It encodes CASSWTGIDSNQPQHF. The gene calls are TRBV6-5 and TRBJ1-5; 8 positions match TRBD1. The germline gives CDR1 MNHEY, CDR2 SVGAGI. After removal of 4 bases from V and 0 bases from J, the junction contained 5 bases not matched to a gene. The CDR3 consists of 16 residues.

The CDR3 nucleotides are TGTGCCAGCTCACTCGAGACAGTGAACTATGGCTACACCTTC. Its translation: CASSLETVNYGYTF. V usage is TRBV18 and J usage is TRBJ1-2; possible D gene TRBD1, 5 bases. The CDR3 consists of 14 residues. V gave up 4 bases and J gave up 2 bases, with 11 bases separating them. CDR1 and CDR2 (germline): KGHSH, LQKENI.

The CDR3 sequence is CASSFRGTFNSPLHF. The CDR3 coding sequence is TGTGCCAGTAGTTTTCGAGGGACATTTAATTCACCCCTCCACTTT. This chain connects TRBV19 to TRBJ1-6; D perhaps matches TRBD1 (6 bases). The CDR3 extends over 15 amino acids. Per germline, CDR1 LNHDA and CDR2 SQIVND (reference sequence). Trimming shortened V by 5 bases and J by 6 bases, and 14 bases separated the two germline ends.

This clone was seen only once. V and J are TRBV27 and TRBJ1-4, with D hard to call. Trimming took 5 bases from V and 6 from J, leaving 10 bases between them. CDR1 is MNHEY and CDR2 is SMNVEV in the germline V gene (reference sequence). CDR3 size: 13 residues. CDR3 region: CASSAVFYEKLFF. CDR3 nucleotide sequence: TGTGCCAGCAGTGCAGTATTTTATGAAAAACTGTTTTTT. The variable domain in full, with the rest retrieved from reference TRBV27 and TRBJ1-4, is EAQVTQNPRYLITVTGKKLTVTCSQNMNHEYMSWYRQDPGLGLRQIYYSMNVEVTDKGDVPEGYKVSRKEKRNFPLILESPSPNQTSLYFCASSAVFYEKLFFGSGTQLSVL.

This chain joins TRBV6-5 and TRBJ1-6; no clear D. Deletions cut 0 bases from V and 5 bases from J, with 8 bases between. Germline V lookup: CDR1 MNHEY, CDR2 SVGAGI. This CDR3 spans 15 amino acids. The CDR3: CASSYSSRNNSPLHF. CDR3 coding DNA: TGTGCCAGCAGTTACTCGAGTCGGAATAATTCACCCCTCCACTTT.

The chain has TRBV5-6 and TRBJ1-2, with D possibly being TRBD1 (5 bases). V dropped 2 bases and J dropped 5 bases, with 16 bases sitting between them. There are 15 residues in the CDR3. CDR1 and CDR2 from the germline V gene are SGHDT and YYEEEE. The CDR3 DNA sequence: TGTGCCAGCAGCTTTAGTAGGAGGGACCAATATGGCTACACCTTC. Amino acid sequence: CASSFSRRDQYGYTF.

V and J are TRBV6-4 and TRBJ2-3, with TRBD1 as a possible D gene (6 bases). Per the germline V gene, CDR1 is MRHNA and CDR2 is SNTAGT. V lost 1 base to trimming and J lost 1 base, with 9 bases between them. This CDR3 has 15 residues. The CDR3 is CASSDWAGGTDTQYF. Here the CDR3 DNA reads TGTGCCAGCAGTGACTGGGCAGGGGGCACAGATACGCAGTATTTT.

The chain joins TRBV7-9 to TRBJ1-2; TRBD1 aligns across 10 bases. The germline V gene has CDR1 SEHNR and CDR2 FQNEAQ (reference sequence). The CDR3 sequence is 14 residues long. Losses at the gene ends were 6 bases for V and 7 bases for J; bases not matched to a gene: 8. CDR3 in amino acids: CASRKTGGEGGYTF. CDR3 bases: TGTGCCAGCAGGAAGACAGGGGGCGAGGGTGGCTACACCTTC. Complete variable domain (other parts from reference TRBV7-9 and TRBJ1-2): DTGVSQNPRHKITKRGQNVTFRCDPISEHNRLYWYRQTLGQGPEFLTYFQNEAQLEKSRLLSDRFSAERPKGSFSTLEIQRTEQGDSAMYLCASRKTGGEGGYTFGSGTRLTVV.

This clone was found a few times. The CDR3 reads CASSQGVLEAFF. The CDR3 DNA sequence: TGTGCCAGCAGCCAAGGCGTCTTGGAAGCTTTCTTT. This rearrangement joins TRBV14 to TRBJ1-1, with D hard to call. V was cut by 1 base and J by 8 bases, with 8 bases left in between. Germline values: CDR1 SGHDN, CDR2 FVKESK. The length of the CDR3 is 12 residues.

This chain uses TRBV6-1 with TRBJ1-2, with 8 bases matching TRBD1. This CDR3 has 17 residues. Germline assignment: CDR1 MNHNS and CDR2 SASEGT. Unmatched junction bases numbered 13, after V lost 0 bases and J lost 7 bases. In DNA form, the CDR3 reads TGTGCCAGCAGTGAAGCCCTTGGACAGGGAGCTATGGGTGGCTACACCTTC. Translation gives CASSEALGQGAMGGYTF.

The V and J genes are TRBV7-9 and TRBJ1-1; no reliable D call. The CDR3 consists of 14 residues. Trimming stripped 1 base from V and 1 base from J, with 7 bases between. Germline V gene sequence: CDR1 SEHNR, CDR2 FQNEAQ (reference sequence). The DNA of the CDR3 is TGTGCCAGCAGCTTAGGGTCCCGGAACACTGAAGCTTTCTTT. It is translated as CASSLGSRNTEAFF.

V usage is TRBV30 and J usage is TRBJ1-1; a weak D match, TRBD1 (5 bases). Germline V CDR1 and CDR2: GTSNPN, SVGIG (reference sequence). The length of the CDR3 is 17 residues. The V end lost 0 bases, the J end lost 5 bases, and 22 bases lay between the germline ends. DNA for the CDR3: TGTGCCTGGAGTGTACGTTTGGGCAGGGTTGGAGGGACTGAAGCTTTCTTT. It translates to CAWSVRLGRVGGTEAFF.

This sequence joins TRBV29-1 and TRBJ1-1; 7 bases align to TRBD1. J lost 5 bases, V lost 7 bases, and 16 bases had no gene match. Germline V CDR1 and CDR2: SQVTM, ANQGSEA. This CDR3 spans 15 amino acids. The CDR3 DNA reads as TGCAGCGCTTTTACTAGACAGGGAAATAAGACTGAAGCTTTCTTT. Amino acids: CSAFTRQGNKTEAFF.

This clone was counted once. The chain couples TRBV20-1 to TRBJ2-3; the D is unclear. The CDR3 covers 10 residues. Germline CDR1 reads DFQATT; CDR2 reads SNEGSKA (reference sequence). Trimming pared 1 base from V and 6 bases from J, leaving 2 bases between. Here the CDR3 reads CSARGDTQYF. The CDR3 DNA reads as TGCAGTGCTAGAGGGGATACGCAGTATTTT.

The chain carries TRBV4-1 and TRBJ2-5; no firm D call. The V gene lost 0 bases and the J gene lost 4 bases, with 3 bases spanning the gap. The CDR3 sequence is 12 residues long. The V gene's germline CDR1 is MGHRA and CDR2 YSYEKL. In DNA, the CDR3 is TGCGCCAGCAGCCAAGAGGGAGAGACCCAGTACTTC. Its protein is CASSQEGETQYF.

The chain joins TRBV7-7 to TRBJ2-2; D not resolved. The ends were cut back, 5 bases at V and 0 bases at J, with 10 bases in the middle. Germline CDR1 SSHAT, CDR2 FNYEAQ (reference sequence). The CDR3 has 15 amino acids. This CDR3 reads CASSHQSTNTGELFF. In DNA form, the CDR3 reads TGTGCCAGCAGCCATCAAAGTACGAACACCGGGGAGCTGTTTTTT.

The CDR3 region is CASSATGEGGTEAFF. The DNA of the CDR3 is TGTGCCAGCTCAGCGACAGGGGAGGGTGGCACTGAAGCTTTCTTT. The chain uses TRBV18 and TRBJ1-1, with TRBD1 matching over 8 bases. The V and J ends lost 5 bases and 4 bases, in that order; junction bases with no gene match: 9. The germline CDR1 and CDR2 sequences are KGHSH and LQKENI. The CDR3 extends over 15 amino acids. The full variable domain, in which reference TRBV18 and TRBJ1-1 provide the parts outside the CDR3, is NAGVMQNPRHLVRRRGQEARLRCSPMKGHSHVYWYRQLPEEGLKFMVYLQKENIIDESGMPKERFSAEFPKEGPSILRIQQVVRGDSAAYFCASSATGEGGTEAFFGQGTRLTVV.

The V gene is TRBV6-5, the J gene TRBJ2-5; D is unresolved. Germline V gene data show CDR1 as MNHEY and CDR2 as SVGAGI. Trimming pared 6 bases from V and 3 bases from J, leaving 17 bases between. The CDR3 is 15 residues long. The CDR3 loop is CASRLLFAQKETQYF. The CDR3 nucleotides are TGTGCCAGCAGGCTTCTATTCGCACAGAAAGAGACCCAGTACTTC.

The V and J genes are TRBV11-2 and TRBJ2-1, with D uncertain. CDR1 and CDR2 from the germline V gene are SGHAT and FQNNGV. The CDR3 covers 11 residues. Trimming took off 6 bases at V and 10 bases at J, with 10 bases between the two ends. The CDR3 loop is CASRNTLEQFF. CDR3 sequence (DNA): TGTGCCAGCAGGAATACCCTGGAGCAGTTCTTC.

The chain carries TRBV15 and TRBJ1-1; possibly TRBD1 for D (5 bases). This CDR3 has 11 amino acids. The germline V gene encodes CDR1 LNHNV and CDR2 YYDKDF (reference sequence). V lost 8 bases and J lost 5, with 9 bases in between. CDR3 in DNA: TGTGCCACCGCAGGGAGAACTGAAGCTTTCTTT. This translates into CATAGRTEAFF.

The rearrangement joins TRBV18 to TRBJ2-2, with 7 bases identical to TRBD1. The germline gives CDR1 KGHSH, CDR2 LQKENI. Losses at the gene ends were 6 bases for V and 5 bases for J; bases not matched to a gene: 3. The CDR3 has 13 amino acids. The CDR3 sequence is CASSTGITGELFF. In DNA form, the CDR3 reads TGTGCCAGCTCGACAGGGATAACCGGGGAGCTGTTTTTT.

The V and J genes are TRBV18 and TRBJ2-5; no clear D gene. Per the germline V gene, CDR1 is KGHSH and CDR2 is LQKENI. Trimming cost V 4 bases and J 1 base, with 1 base left between them. The CDR3 sequence is 11 residues long. CDR3 sequence: CASSRQETQYF. CDR3 coding DNA: TGTGCCAGCTCACGCCAAGAGACCCAGTACTTC.

In DNA, the CDR3 is TGTGCCAGCAGCCAAGGGGGTCGGGAAACCCAGCATTTT. It is translated as CASSQGGRETQHF. This chain links TRBV14 with TRBJ1-5; D gene uncertain. Per the germline V gene, CDR1 is SGHDN and CDR2 is FVKESK. This CDR3 region has 13 residues. V dropped 1 base and J dropped 11 bases, with 12 bases sitting between them.

The genes are TRBV19 and TRBJ2-1; 9 bases line up with TRBD2. V dropped 5 bases and J dropped 0; count of bases not matched to a gene: 2. The CDR3 sequence is 15 residues long. Germline CDR1 reads LNHDA; CDR2 reads SQIVND (reference sequence). Here the CDR3 reads CASSRLAVSYNEQFF. The DNA of the CDR3 is TGTGCCAGTAGTCGACTAGCGGTCTCCTACAATGAGCAGTTCTTC. Full variable domain (missing parts from reference TRBV19 and TRBJ2-1): DGGITQSPKYLFRKEGQNVTLSCEQNLNHDAMYWYRQDPGQGLRLIYYSQIVNDFQKGDIAEGYSVSREKKESFPLTVTSAQKNPTAFYLCASSRLAVSYNEQFFGPGTRLTVL.

A single count supports this clone. The chain is built from TRBV25-1 and TRBJ1-2; D is undetermined. CDR1 is MGHDK and CDR2 is SYGVNS in the germline V gene. The CDR3 is made up of 11 amino acids. V was trimmed by 7 bases and J by 0 bases, leaving 3 bases between them. The chain's CDR3 is CASTSNYGYTF. The CDR3 DNA sequence: TGTGCCAGCACCTCTAACTATGGCTACACCTTC.

The chain is built from TRBV11-2 and TRBJ1-2; possibly TRBD1 for D (5 bases). The V gene's germline CDR1 is SGHAT and CDR2 FQNNGV. The CDR3 is 14 amino acids. Between the trimmed V and J ends, which lost 5 bases and 8 bases, there was a span of 18 bases. CDR3 sequence: CASSPLSGPRGYTF. Written as DNA, the CDR3 is TGTGCCAGCAGCCCCCTCTCGGGGCCTCGAGGCTACACCTTC.